This T cell receptor (beta chain) emerged from a study of T cells after yellow fever vaccination. Findings and caveats of the study: Some clonotypes were seen in both the CD4 and the CD8 compartments. These made up a small share and likely arose from convergent recombination. Post-booster reappearance was seen for most primary-vaccination clones (roughly 96% CD4, around 91% CD8).

Conversion of TCR transcripts into cDNA relied on 5'RACE template switching, which added a universal primer site and UMIs. TCRdb itself ran the 5' RACE reads through MiXCR, one entry per CDR3 protein. Among roughly 520,000 distinct CDR3 sequences listed, 21% were seen once. This clonotype has a single count. Its antigen remains unknown. The sequence was collected from a man between 18 and 35 years old who received the YFV17D yellow fever vaccine. The sequencing used PBMCs, collected less than 25 days after the first yellow fever vaccination.

The chain's CDR3 is CASSLGAGGPSSQYF. The CDR3 bases are TGTGCCAGCAGCTTGGGAGCGGGGGGTCCATCGAGTCAGTACTTC. This rearrangement joins TRBV5-4 to TRBJ2-4; 9 bases agree with TRBD2. J was trimmed by 12 bases and V by 0 bases; bases with no gene match: 10. The CDR3 runs to 15 residues. Germline CDR1 reads SGHNT; CDR2 reads YYREEE (reference sequence).